The 22 T cell receptor beta chains listed next were all sequenced from one sample in a study of T cell changes during pregnancy in multiple sclerosis. This table comes from immunoSEQ multiplex PCR, and its TCRdb copy is limited to in-frame clones, with some not included. Counted here are about 33,000 clones, 91% occurring once; the ten biggest clones make up around 2.7%. The sample was CD4+ T cells from peripheral blood mononuclear cells, taken in the third trimester of pregnancy. All receptors come from a female donor in good health, enrolled as a control in a pregnancy study.

DNA for the CDR3: TGTGCCAGCTCACCAGGACAGGGGACCTACTACGAGCAGTACTTC. Its translation: CASSPGQGTYYEQYF. The chain couples TRBV18 to TRBJ2-7; 9 bases agree with TRBD1. This CDR3 is 15 amino acids long. V lost 2 bases to trimming and J lost 3 bases; unmatched junction nucleotides: 5. Germline-derived CDR1 and CDR2 are KGHSH and LQKENI.

The rearrangement links TRBV27 to TRBJ2-1; D perhaps matches TRBD1 (7 bases). CDR3 size: 13 residues. Between the trimmed V and J ends, which lost 2 bases and 9 bases, there was a span of 11 bases. Germline values: CDR1 MNHEY, CDR2 SMNVEV (reference sequence). DNA of the CDR3: TGTGCCAGCAGTTTAGGAGGGGGCATTGAGCAGTTCTTC. It encodes CASSLGGGIEQFF.

There are a few counts of this clone. The chain employs TRBV19 and TRBJ1-5, with D possibly matching TRBD1 (5 bases). The CDR3 totals 13 residues. V lost 3 bases to trimming and J lost 5 bases, with 8 bases between them. The germline V gene has CDR1 LNHDA and CDR2 SQIVND (reference sequence). CDR3 loop: CASSIDSYQPQHF. The CDR3 DNA follows: TGTGCCAGTAGTATTGACAGTTATCAGCCCCAGCATTTT. The whole variable domain, filled in from reference TRBV19 and TRBJ1-5, reads DGGITQSPKYLFRKEGQNVTLSCEQNLNHDAMYWYRQDPGQGLRLIYYSQIVNDFQKGDIAEGYSVSREKKESFPLTVTSAQKNPTAFYLCASSIDSYQPQHFGDGTRLSIL.

The V and J genes are TRBV5-1 and TRBJ1-3; tentative D call: TRBD1 (6 bases). V shed 3 bases and J shed 6 bases, with 13 bases lying between them. The CDR3 length is 14 residues. The germline CDR1 and CDR2 sequences are SGHRS and YFSETQ. The CDR3 reads CASSSKGGANTIYF. Here the CDR3 DNA reads TGCGCCAGCAGCTCCAAAGGGGGGGCAAACACCATATATTTT.

This clone showed up just a few times. The chain links TRBV4-1 to TRBJ1-6; 9 bases are a match to TRBD1. Per germline, CDR1 MGHRA and CDR2 YSYEKL. The CDR3 sequence is 15 residues long. V was pared by 0 bases and J by 7 bases, with 1 base of the junction left unmatched. The CDR3 DNA reads TGCGCCAGCAGCCAAGACGGGACAGGGAATTCACCCCTCCACTTT. Translated, it gives CASSQDGTGNSPLHF.

This chain links TRBV27 with TRBJ2-2; D is perhaps TRBD1 (6 bases). The germline V and J ends were trimmed by 6 bases and 9 bases, with 17 bases remaining between them. The CDR3 has 14 amino acids. Germline loops: CDR1 MNHEY, CDR2 SMNVEV (reference sequence). CDR3 DNA sequence: TGTGCCAGCAGCCGACAGGACGGGCGGCGGGAGCTGTTTTTT. This gives the protein CASSRQDGRRELFF.

The chain joins TRBV11-2 to TRBJ1-5; no reliable D call. There are 13 residues in the CDR3. The germline V gene has CDR1 SGHAT and CDR2 FQNNGV. V lost 5 bases, J lost 9 bases, and 14 bases lay in between. CDR3 in DNA: TGTGCCAGCAGCCGACTTCCTCTCTGGCCCCAGCATTTT. This gives the protein CASSRLPLWPQHF.

This sequence joins TRBV4-3 and TRBJ1-6; D remains unclear. The CDR3 is made up of 14 amino acids. V lost 4 bases and J 6 bases, leaving 10 bases between the germline ends. The V gene's germline CDR1 is LGHNA and CDR2 YSLEER. The CDR3 sequence: CASSRGFINSPLHF. The CDR3 DNA reads TGCGCCAGCAGCCGAGGGTTCATTAATTCACCCCTCCACTTT.

This clone was seen a few times. The chain carries TRBV18 and TRBJ1-2; TRBD1 matches 10 bases. V lost 6 bases to trimming and J lost 8 bases; unmatched junction nucleotides: 6. CDR1 and CDR2 from the germline V gene are KGHSH and LQKENI. The CDR3 covers 13 residues. The CDR3 DNA is TGTGCCAGCTCCCAGGGACAGGGGTTCGGCTACACCTTC. It encodes CASSQGQGFGYTF. The variable domain in full, completed from reference TRBV18 and TRBJ1-2, reads NAGVMQNPRHLVRRRGQEARLRCSPMKGHSHVYWYRQLPEEGLKFMVYLQKENIIDESGMPKERFSAEFPKEGPSILRIQQVVRGDSAAYFCASSQGQGFGYTFGSGTRLTVV.

The rearrangement joins TRBV10-3 to TRBJ2-1; 9 bases map to TRBD2. The germline V gene encodes CDR1 ENHRY and CDR2 SYGVKD. This CDR3 has 14 amino acids. The trim removed 7 bases at V and 12 bases at J, leaving 13 bases unmatched. The CDR3 sequence: CAITRTDGAGGQFF. In DNA form, the CDR3 reads TGTGCCATCACTCGGACGGACGGAGCGGGAGGGCAGTTCTTC.

The V and J genes are TRBV6-5 and TRBJ2-1; 13 bases are a match to TRBD2. The V segment lost 8 bases and the J segment 7 bases; nucleotides outside the gene matches: 5. CDR3 size: 14 residues. CDR1 and CDR2 (germline): MNHEY, SVGAGI. The CDR3 region has the DNA TGTGCCAGCCAACTAGCGGGGGGGCGTAATGAGCAGTTCTTC. This sequence encodes CASQLAGGRNEQFF.

The rearrangement joins TRBV9 to TRBJ2-2, with D possibly being TRBD2 (6 bases). The germline CDR1 and CDR2 sequences are SGDLS and YYNGEE. The CDR3 has 15 residues. Trimming removed 3 bases at V and 7 bases at J, with 16 bases between. The CDR3 loop is CASSAKGEVGGELFF. The DNA of the CDR3 is TGTGCCAGCAGCGCCAAAGGGGAGGTAGGCGGGGAGCTGTTTTTT.

The chain joins TRBV6-4 to TRBJ2-1; the match to TRBD1 covers 7 bases. V lost 8 bases to trimming and J lost 7 bases; unmatched junction nucleotides: 11. Germline lookup yields CDR1 MRHNA and CDR2 SNTAGT. The CDR3 spans 14 residues. CDR3 sequence reads: CASAPLGGANEQFF. For the CDR3, the DNA is TGTGCCAGCGCTCCGTTAGGGGGCGCGAATGAGCAGTTCTTC.

This rearrangement joins TRBV27 to TRBJ2-5; D is uncertain. V was cut by 2 bases and J by 3 bases, with 7 bases left in between. CDR3 length equals 13 residues. Germline-derived CDR1 and CDR2 are MNHEY and SMNVEV (reference sequence). The DNA for the CDR3 is TGTGCCAGCAGTTTAACACAAGAAGAGACCCAGTACTTC. It codes for CASSLTQEETQYF.

J is TRBJ2-1 and V is TRBV6-4; possibly TRBD2 for D (5 bases). The CDR3 runs to 13 residues. Trimming took 2 bases from V and 5 from J, leaving 7 bases between them. Germline V gene sequence: CDR1 MRHNA, CDR2 SNTAGT. The DNA for the CDR3 is TGTGCCAGCAGTGACGGGAGTCACAATGAGCAGTTCTTC. Protein sequence: CASSDGSHNEQFF.

This clone was picked up one time. The chain's CDR3 is CASSPYQGLNYGYTF. DNA for the CDR3: TGTGCCAGCTCACCATACCAGGGCCTTAACTATGGCTACACCTTC. The chain employs TRBV18 and TRBJ1-2; D possibly corresponds to TRBD1 (5 bases). The CDR3 consists of 15 residues. The V end was cut by 2 bases, the J end by 1 base, with 11 bases between. The germline V gene has CDR1 KGHSH and CDR2 LQKENI.

A single count supports this clone. The chain has TRBV11-2 and TRBJ2-7; 7 bases map to TRBD2. The CDR3 runs 16 residues. Trimming took 2 bases from V and 0 from J; bases not matched to a gene: 7. The V gene's germline CDR1 is SGHAT and CDR2 FQNNGV. The chain's CDR3 is CASSLIRGRTSYEQYF. The CDR3 DNA is TGTGCCAGCAGCTTAATACGCGGGAGAACCTCCTACGAGCAGTACTTC.

V usage is TRBV27 and J usage is TRBJ2-2, with TRBD2 as a possible D gene (6 bases). V was cut by 4 bases and J by 8 bases, with 11 bases left in between. Germline-derived CDR1 and CDR2 are MNHEY and SMNVEV (reference sequence). The CDR3 totals 13 residues. The CDR3 DNA reads TGTGCCAGCAGTTCCCCCGGAGGGGGGGAGCTGTTTTTT. It is translated as CASSSPGGGELFF.

The chain uses TRBV5-1 and TRBJ2-3; TRBD2 might be the D (6 bases). Looked up from germline, CDR1 is SGHRS and CDR2 is YFSETQ. This CDR3 has 17 amino acids. Trimming removed 4 bases at V and 4 bases at J, with 22 bases between. CDR3 nucleotides: TGCGCCAGCAGCCTTGGTCGGGGAGGAGGGCTAGCAGATACGCAGTATTTT. This translates into CASSLGRGGGLADTQYF.

The rearrangement joins TRBV18 to TRBJ2-2, with TRBD2 matching over 10 bases. The junction had 4 bases not matched to a gene; V was cut back by 3 bases and J by 0 bases. The CDR3 is 17 amino acids. Per germline, CDR1 KGHSH and CDR2 LQKENI. This CDR3 is CASSPLAGGANTGELFF. CDR3 nucleotides: TGTGCCAGCTCACCCTTAGCGGGAGGTGCGAACACCGGGGAGCTGTTTTTT.

V and J are TRBV10-2 and TRBJ1-3, with 7 nucleotides matching TRBD1. V dropped 5 bases and J dropped 4; count of bases not matched to a gene: 2. This CDR3 spans 13 amino acids. Looked up from germline, CDR1 is WSHSY and CDR2 is SAAADI. CDR3 residues: CASSTDRGNTIYF. The CDR3 coding sequence is TGCGCCAGCAGTACGGACAGGGGAAACACCATATATTTT.

The J gene is TRBJ2-7, the V gene TRBV7-2, with a possible D match to TRBD2 (7 bases). This CDR3 spans 14 amino acids. The V gene lost 7 bases and the J gene lost 6 bases, with 19 bases spanning the gap. Germline values: CDR1 SGHTA, CDR2 FQGNSA. DNA for the CDR3: TGTGCCAGCACCTGGGAGGGGGGGCGGGTCGAGCAGTACTTC. This translates into CASTWEGGRVEQYF.